One and the same sample provided the 24 T cell receptor beta chains below, sequenced in a study of cytomegalovirus exposure and HLA in healthy donors. Use of 60 Vbeta and 13 Jbeta primers characterized the PCR. Clones were read by immunoSEQ multiplex PCR, and TCRdb kept only the in-frame ones, dropping some. The table records 95,000 to 150,000 clones, under 90% of them present only once. Sequences were obtained from PBMCs. The receptors were sampled from a woman aged 35 to 49 in good health and CMV-seropositive.

For the CDR3, the DNA is TGTGCCAGCAGTGAACTAGCGGGAGGGCCGGAGGAGCAGTACTTC. Translated, it gives CASSELAGGPEEQYF. This chain joins TRBV6-1 and TRBJ2-7, with TRBD2 matching over 12 bases. V shed 2 bases and J 7 bases; nucleotides not matched to a gene: 6. CDR1 and CDR2 from the germline V gene are MNHNS and SASEGT. CDR3 size: 15 residues.

Comment on this clone: A read error may account for a junction end that differs from germline. The CDR3 sequence is CSSSVTGIQETQYF. The DNA of the CDR3 is TGTTCCAGCAGCGTGACAGGGATCCAAGAGACCCAGTACTTC. The chain uses TRBV7-9 and TRBJ2-5; 7 bases line up with TRBD1. CDR1 and CDR2 (germline): SEHNR, FQNEAQ (reference sequence). The CDR3 length is 14 residues.

The chain carries TRBV27 and TRBJ2-3; D uncertain. The V end was cut by 2 bases, the J end by 0 bases, with 6 bases between. The CDR3 is 14 residues long. CDR1 is MNHEY and CDR2 is SMNVEV in the germline V gene (reference sequence). The CDR3 coding sequence is TGTGCCAGCAGTTTAAGCGTCAGCACAGATACGCAGTATTTT. Its protein product is CASSLSVSTDTQYF.

The table lists this clone with a few counts. The chain recombines TRBV19 with TRBJ2-3; D is uncertain. This CDR3 contains 15 residues. V shed 3 bases and J shed 0 bases, with 10 bases lying between them. The germline V gene has CDR1 LNHDA and CDR2 SQIVND (reference sequence). CDR3 sequence: CASSIQLGSTDTQYF. The CDR3 bases are TGTGCCAGTAGTATCCAGCTCGGGAGCACAGATACGCAGTATTTT.

J is TRBJ2-7 and V is TRBV27; TRBD1 aligns across 8 bases. This CDR3 spans 14 amino acids. With V trimmed by 5 bases and J by 7 bases, 10 bases remained unmatched. CDR1 is MNHEY and CDR2 is SMNVEV in the germline V gene (reference sequence). DNA for the CDR3: TGTGCCAGCAGTCCTACTCAGGGGGCCGGGGAGCAGTACTTC. Protein sequence: CASSPTQGAGEQYF.

The gene calls are TRBV11-2 and TRBJ2-1; 7 bases are shared with TRBD2. This CDR3 region has 15 residues. The ends lost 5 bases at V and 7 bases at J; junction bases unmatched: 11. Germline CDR1 SGHAT, CDR2 FQNNGV. The CDR3 sequence is CASSPTTSFANEQFF. CDR3 nucleotides: TGTGCCAGCAGCCCCACGACTAGCTTCGCTAATGAGCAGTTCTTC. Full variable domain (remainder filled in from reference TRBV11-2 and TRBJ2-1): EAGVAQSPRYKIIEKRQSVAFWCNPISGHATLYWYQQILGQGPKLLIQFQNNGVVDDSQLPKDRFSAERLKGVDSTLKIQPAKLEDSAVYLCASSPTTSFANEQFFGPGTRLTVL.

This clone was found a few times. This chain uses TRBV27 with TRBJ1-3; 10 bases are shared with TRBD1. The length of the CDR3 is 21 residues. Germline V gives CDR1 MNHEY, CDR2 SMNVEV (reference sequence). Trimming at V came to 5 bases and at J to 0 bases, leaving 19 bases not matched to a gene. This chain's CDR3 is CASSTNTGTGDLKSSGNTIYF. CDR3 bases: TGTGCCAGCAGTACTAACACCGGGACAGGGGACCTTAAGAGCTCTGGAAACACCATATATTTT.

This chain links TRBV5-6 with TRBJ1-1; no clear D. V lost 4 bases, J lost 3 bases, and 4 bases lay in between. The CDR3 spans 11 residues. Germline lookup yields CDR1 SGHDT and CDR2 YYEEEE. CDR3 nucleotides: TGTGCCAGCAGCCCGGACACTGAAGCTTTCTTT. This gives the protein CASSPDTEAFF.

The genes are TRBV5-8 and TRBJ2-2, with a possible D match to TRBD1 (6 bases). The germline V gene encodes CDR1 SGHTS and CDR2 YDEGEE. This CDR3 has 16 amino acids. Trimming removed 0 bases from V and 4 bases from J, with 13 bases in between. The CDR3 protein is CASSLEGGERTGELFF. Written as DNA, the CDR3 is TGTGCCAGCAGCTTGGAAGGGGGAGAGCGCACCGGGGAGCTGTTTTTT.

The rearrangement links TRBV7-2 to TRBJ2-7; the match to TRBD2 covers 11 bases. Per germline, CDR1 SGHTA and CDR2 FQGNSA. J gave up 7 bases and V 5 bases, and 10 bases lay outside the gene matches. The CDR3 length is 15 residues. The DNA for the CDR3 is TGTGCCAGCAGCACACCAACTAGCGGGAGTTTTGAGCAGTACTTC. Translating it yields CASSTPTSGSFEQYF.

This clone was seen a few times. The rearrangement uses TRBV10-1 and TRBJ2-7, with 7 bases matching TRBD1. The length of the CDR3 is 15 residues. Trimming at V came to 3 bases and at J to 3 bases, leaving 8 bases not matched to a gene. The germline V gene encodes CDR1 WNHNN and CDR2 SYGVQD (reference sequence). CDR3 nucleotide sequence: TGCGCCAGCAGTGATGGCAGGGGGTTTGGCTACGAGCAGTACTTC. It is translated as CASSDGRGFGYEQYF.

V and J are TRBV10-3 and TRBJ2-3; TRBD1 is a possible D gene (5 bases). The CDR3 sequence is 15 residues long. CDR1 ENHRY and CDR2 SYGVKD come from the germline V gene. Trimming took 10 bases from V and 0 from J, leaving 17 bases between them. DNA of the CDR3: TGTGCCAGCCAGACAGATAAACTAAGCACAGATACGCAGTATTTT. It specifies CASQTDKLSTDTQYF.

V usage is TRBV29-1 and J usage is TRBJ2-7; D not resolved. Germline loops: CDR1 SQVTM, CDR2 ANQGSEA. This CDR3 has 13 residues. V was cut by 3 bases and J by 3 bases, with 12 bases left in between. The CDR3 sequence is CSVEFQKDYEQYF. The CDR3 nucleotides are TGCAGCGTTGAGTTCCAGAAAGACTACGAGCAGTACTTC.

The V gene is TRBV5-8, the J gene TRBJ2-7; D unclear. V lost 1 base and J lost 4, with 3 bases in between. Germline lookup yields CDR1 SGHTS and CDR2 YDEGEE. The length of the CDR3 is 11 residues. The CDR3 coding sequence is TGTGCCAGCAGCTTGATATACGAGCAGTACTTC. It codes for CASSLIYEQYF.

The chain has TRBV5-8 and TRBJ2-7; 10 bases are a match to TRBD2. Germline loops: CDR1 SGHTS, CDR2 YDEGEE. Unmatched junction bases numbered 8, after V lost 6 bases and J lost 2 bases. This CDR3 has 15 residues. Here the CDR3 reads CASTKQLAGTYEQYF. CDR3 nucleotide sequence: TGTGCCAGCACCAAGCAACTAGCGGGAACCTACGAGCAGTACTTC.

The chain is built from TRBV6-1 and TRBJ2-1; 7 nucleotides agree with TRBD1. The junction had 8 bases not matched to a gene; V was cut back by 2 bases and J by 7 bases. Germline V gene sequence: CDR1 MNHNS, CDR2 SASEGT. CDR3 size: 15 residues. The DNA of the CDR3 is TGTGCCAGCAGTGAATTGACAGGGAGTTTGAATGAGCAGTTCTTC. Its protein is CASSELTGSLNEQFF.

The rearrangement joins TRBV25-1 to TRBJ2-1; D remains unclear. This CDR3 contains 13 residues. Trimming took off 4 bases at V and 7 bases at J, with 11 bases between the two ends. Germline CDR1 reads MGHDK; CDR2 reads SYGVNS. CDR3 DNA: TGTGCCAGCAGTGTGCCGGGTTTGAATGAGCAGTTCTTC. Amino acids: CASSVPGLNEQFF.

V gene TRBV27 combines with J gene TRBJ2-1; 16 bases are a match to TRBD2. Trimming removed 6 bases from V and 0 bases from J; junction bases left unmatched: 2. Germline V gene sequence: CDR1 MNHEY, CDR2 SMNVEV (reference sequence). CDR3 length: 17 residues. CDR3 DNA: TGTGCCAGCAGGGGACTAGCGGGAGGGAGCTCCTACAATGAGCAGTTCTTC. It is translated as CASRGLAGGSSYNEQFF.

This chain links TRBV5-3 with TRBJ1-4; D is uncertain. TRBV5-3 is an ORF for which the function is uncertain. The length of the CDR3 is 15 residues. V gave up 0 bases and J gave up 5 bases, with 11 bases separating them. This chain's CDR3 is CARSLEIAKNEKLFF. As DNA, the CDR3 is TGTGCCAGAAGCTTGGAGATTGCTAAAAATGAAAAACTGTTTTTT.

This CDR3 reads CASSIEGAGGDEQYF. CDR3 in DNA: TGTGCCAGTAGTATAGAGGGCGCGGGAGGCGACGAGCAGTACTTC. The chain recombines TRBV19 with TRBJ2-7; 8 nucleotides agree with TRBD2. V trimming: 0 bases; J trimming: 5 bases; junction bases outside the gene matches: 6. The CDR3 is made up of 15 amino acids. Germline V gives CDR1 LNHDA, CDR2 SQIVND (reference sequence).

This rearrangement joins TRBV6-5 to TRBJ1-4, with 10 bases aligning to TRBD1. The CDR3 length is 15 residues. Per the germline V gene, CDR1 is MNHEY and CDR2 is SVGAGI. The V gene end was trimmed by 5 bases and the J gene end by 5 bases; junction bases not matched to a gene: 5. This chain's CDR3 is CASSPDRGRNEKLFF. In nucleotides, the CDR3 is TGTGCCAGCAGTCCCGACAGGGGGCGGAATGAAAAACTGTTTTTT.

This clone was detected a few times. The CDR3 region is CASSYSGQPYEQYF. CDR3 in DNA: TGTGCCAGCAGTTACTCTGGACAGCCCTACGAGCAGTACTTC. J is TRBJ2-7 and V is TRBV6-5; weak D call: TRBD1 (6 bases). The CDR3 runs 14 residues. Germline CDR1 MNHEY, CDR2 SVGAGI. V was cut by 0 bases and J by 2 bases, with 8 bases left in between.

The CDR3 DNA sequence: TGTGCCAGCAGACAGGGCCAGGCCAAAAACATTCAGTACTTC. Its translation is CASRQGQAKNIQYF. The rearrangement joins TRBV6-1 to TRBJ2-4; perhaps TRBD1 as D (6 bases). CDR1 and CDR2 from the germline V gene are MNHNS and SASEGT. With 6 bases removed from V and 1 base from J, the gap between germline ends came to 10 bases. This CDR3 has 14 residues.

This chain joins TRBV5-1 and TRBJ2-3, with a possible D match to TRBD2 (6 bases). Germline lookup yields CDR1 SGHRS and CDR2 YFSETQ. V lost 7 bases and J 0 bases, leaving 12 bases between the germline ends. The length of the CDR3 is 14 residues. The CDR3 spells CASGKTSSTDTQYF. CDR3 DNA: TGCGCCAGCGGCAAGACTAGTAGCACAGATACGCAGTATTTT.